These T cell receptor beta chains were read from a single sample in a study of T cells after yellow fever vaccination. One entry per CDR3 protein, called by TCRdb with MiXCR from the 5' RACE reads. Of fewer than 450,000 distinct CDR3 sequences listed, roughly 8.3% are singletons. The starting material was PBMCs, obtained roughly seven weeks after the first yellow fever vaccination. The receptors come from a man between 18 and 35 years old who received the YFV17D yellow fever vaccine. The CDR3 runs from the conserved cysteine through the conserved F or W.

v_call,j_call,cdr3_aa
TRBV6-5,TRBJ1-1,CASSYSAALNTEAFF
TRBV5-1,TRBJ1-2,CASSLEGTGGYTF
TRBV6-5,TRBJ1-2,CASSYRRDYGYTF
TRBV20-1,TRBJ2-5,CSTRGPLEETQYF
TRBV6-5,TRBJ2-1,CASSYGGGSYNEQFF
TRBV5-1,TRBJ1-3,CASSLGFAGTRYTIYF
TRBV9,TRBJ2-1,CASSVYTSGSSYNEQFF
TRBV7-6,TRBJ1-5,CASSAGGNQPQHF
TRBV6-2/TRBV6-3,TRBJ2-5,CASTDGGGETQYF
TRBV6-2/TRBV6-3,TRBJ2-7,CASSYVETHEQYF
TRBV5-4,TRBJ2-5,CASSPRGDLGETQYF
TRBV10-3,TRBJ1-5,CAAGRGNQPQHF
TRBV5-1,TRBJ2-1,CASSSIAGGRDEQFF
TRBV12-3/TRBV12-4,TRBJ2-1,CASSPGTGPGNEQFF
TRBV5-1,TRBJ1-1,CVSSLNPGNTEAFF
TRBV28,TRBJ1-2,CASSSSGLHYGYTF
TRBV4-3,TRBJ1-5,CASSQGAREPQHF
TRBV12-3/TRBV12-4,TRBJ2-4,CASSRQGRDIQYF
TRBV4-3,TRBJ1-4,CASSQYRATNEKLFF
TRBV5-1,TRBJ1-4,CASSPGGDEKLFF
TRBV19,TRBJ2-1,CASSPIEGGDYNEQFF
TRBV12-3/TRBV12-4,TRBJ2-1,CASSRGGSNEQFF